This entry lists 11 T cell receptor beta chains sequenced from one sample in a study of breast tumors, draining lymph nodes, adjacent tissues. TCRdb re-called the multiplex PCR reads with MiXCR, one entry per CDR3 protein. The sample has approximately 170,000 distinct CDR3 sequences, about 30% seen once. Breast cancer patients provided tissue from their axillary draining lymph nodes. Sequencing was done on a sample of axillary lymph node tissue. All receptors derive from a female donor with breast cancer. Some clones in this sample may be carry-over from other donors' samples.

A remark on this clonotype: The conserved closing phenylalanine or tryptophan is absent in this CDR3, likely reflecting a read error. The chain employs TRBV7-2 and TRBJ1-6, with a tentative D call TRBD1 (5 bases). CDR1 is SGHTA and CDR2 is FQGNSA in the germline V gene. This CDR3 region has 18 residues. Trimming pared 5 bases from V and 5 bases from J, leaving 22 bases between. CDR3 residues: CASSAWTPPRINNSPLHL. DNA for the CDR3: TGTGCCAGCAGCGCCTGGACACCGCCTCGAATCAATAATTCACCCCTCCACCTT.

In its sample, this clonotype was seen many times. This sequence joins TRBV6-5 and TRBJ2-7; perhaps TRBD1 as D (5 bases). The V gene's germline CDR1 is MNHEY and CDR2 SVGAGI. The CDR3 length is 13 residues. V lost 5 bases, J lost 6 bases, and 14 bases lay in between. CDR3 nucleotides: TGTGCCAGCAGTAACGCAGGGCAACGCGAGCAGTACTTC. This gives the protein CASSNAGQREQYF.

In this sample, this clonotype is medium-sized. This chain uses TRBV24-1 with TRBJ2-5; a possible D gene is TRBD2 (6 bases). This CDR3 is built from 17 residues. From germline, CDR1 is KGHDR and CDR2 SFDVKD. Trimming removed 5 bases at V and 3 bases at J, with 21 bases between. The CDR3 nucleotides read TGTGCCACCAGTGTACTCCCCCTACGAGCGGGTGAAGAGACCCAGTACTTC. The encoded protein is CATSVLPLRAGEETQYF.

As DNA, the CDR3 is TGTGCCAGCAGTAAAACCCCCAGCGGGAGGCAAGAGACCCAGTACTTC. This encodes CASSKTPSGRQETQYF. The chain is built from TRBV7-2 and TRBJ2-5; 9 bases map to TRBD2. The V and J ends lost 6 bases and 2 bases, in that order; junction bases with no gene match: 10. CDR1 and CDR2 from the germline V gene are SGHTA and FQGNSA. The CDR3 totals 16 residues.

This clonotype was seen only a few times. The V and J genes are TRBV6-1 and TRBJ2-5; maybe TRBD1 (6 bases). The germline V gene encodes CDR1 MNHNS and CDR2 SASEGT. V shed 2 bases and J shed 5 bases, with 15 bases lying between them. This CDR3 is built from 15 residues. This CDR3 is CASSEFQGIGETQYF. In nucleotides, the CDR3 is TGTGCCAGCAGTGAATTCCAGGGGATAGGGGAGACCCAGTACTTC.

Concerning this clonotype: This sequence may be a read error, since a much larger clone differs from it by one base. This rearrangement joins TRBV7-2 to TRBJ2-3; 7 nucleotides line up with TRBD2. Germline V gives CDR1 SGHTA, CDR2 FQGNSA. The CDR3 is made up of 17 amino acids. The CDR3 reads CASSLISGGGFTDPQYF. DNA of the CDR3: TGTGCCAGCAGCTTAATTAGTGGGGGGGGGTTCACAGATCCGCAGTATTTT.

In this sample, this clonotype turned up many times. The rearrangement joins TRBV9 to TRBJ1-3, with a possible D match to TRBD1 (5 bases). Germline CDR1 SGDLS, CDR2 YYNGEE. The ends were cut back, 0 bases at V and 4 bases at J, with 11 bases in the middle. The CDR3 runs 15 residues. CDR3 region: CASSVDQGAGNTIYF. CDR3 coding DNA: TGTGCCAGCAGCGTAGATCAGGGAGCCGGAAACACCATATATTTT.

Details on this clonotype: A much larger clone differs by one base, so this may be a read error. The chain links TRBV20-1 to TRBJ2-2, with a possible D match to TRBD1 (6 bases). From germline, CDR1 is DFQATT and CDR2 SNEGSKA (reference sequence). CDR3 length: 14 residues. CDR3 nucleotide sequence: TGCAGTGCCAATGACAGGCTAAACACCGCGGAGCTGTTTTTT. Translating it yields CSANDRLNTAELFF.

The sample holds a few counts of this clonotype. The chain recombines TRBV5-4 with TRBJ2-1; 8 bases are a match to TRBD2. Germline CDR1 SGHNT, CDR2 YYREEE (reference sequence). The CDR3 contains 12 residues. Trimming at V came to 4 bases and at J to 9 bases, leaving 3 bases not matched to a gene. In nucleotides, the CDR3 is TGTGCCAGCAGCCCTGGGACTAGTGAGCAGTTCTTC. Encoded protein: CASSPGTSEQFF.

This chain uses TRBV27 with TRBJ1-1, with D perhaps TRBD1 (5 bases). The V end lost 5 bases, the J end lost 11 bases, and 15 bases lay between the germline ends. CDR1 is MNHEY and CDR2 is SMNVEV in the germline V gene (reference sequence). CDR3 length equals 12 residues. The CDR3 region has the DNA TGTGCCAGCAGTAATGTGGGGCGGGGTGCTTTCTTT. Protein: CASSNVGRGAFF.

For this clonotype: Without the conserved terminal phenylalanine or tryptophan, this CDR3 likely stems from a read error. No DNA is shown, since the ends of the CDR3 on it are uncertain; the CDR3 is the one TCRdb lists. The chain recombines TRBV12-3 or TRBV12-4 with TRBJ2-5; the table assigns TRBD2, which was not confirmed against the DNA. The CDR3 is made up of 9 amino acids, end residues included. The CDR3 here is CASSLSGTR.